This T cell receptor (beta chain) was captured in a study of blood T cell repertoires in COVID-19. Study-level background: Collection of acute and convalescent COVID-19 samples took place in the United States, Italy and Spain. The analysed material was cDNA or gDNA that came from T cells, B-cell-depleted T cells, or PBMCs.

In the original processing: Reference gene primer amplification gave estimated nucleated cell counts. Clones were read by immunoSEQ multiplex PCR, and TCRdb kept only the in-frame ones, dropping some. V, J and clone size reflect that table, while D and trimming were determined from the DNA. Among 150,000 or so clones, around 90% were seen once, and the ten largest hold about 1.5%. Specimen: peripheral blood. The receptor's source is a woman aged 60-70 years with acute or convalescent COVID-19.

CDR3 protein: CASSRLYRGRNTEAFF. For the CDR3, the DNA is TGTGCCAGCAGTCGACTATACAGGGGGCGAAACACTGAAGCTTTCTTT. The chain joins TRBV28 to TRBJ1-1; 9 bases map to TRBD1. Per the germline V gene, CDR1 is MDHEN and CDR2 is SYDVKM. Trimming removed 5 bases from V and 2 bases from J; junction bases left unmatched: 9. CDR3 length equals 16 residues.